A single sample gave rise to the 26 T cell receptor beta chains below, sequenced in a study of blood T cell repertoires in COVID-19. The protocol was immunoSEQ multiplex PCR, while the TCRdb copy is restricted to in-frame clones and leaves out a portion. The sample shows around 250,000 clones, around 90% of them seen only once. Specimen: PBMCs or T cells enriched from blood (not recorded which). The receptors were gathered from a human donor in a cohort exposed to, infected with or recovered from COVID-19 (not recorded which). The donor label of this sample is uncertain.

The chain links TRBV5-1 to TRBJ2-1; 9 bases map to TRBD2. Germline trimming cut 0 bases from V and 6 bases from J; bases unmatched to any gene: 7. Germline V gives CDR1 SGHRS, CDR2 YFSETQ. The CDR3 loop spans 16 amino acids. This CDR3 reads CASSLEGLAGPNEQFF. The CDR3 DNA reads as TGCGCCAGCAGCTTGGAGGGACTAGCTGGGCCCAATGAGCAGTTCTTC.

V gene TRBV19 combines with J gene TRBJ2-7; TRBD1 matches at 8 bases. Trimming removed 7 bases from V and 2 bases from J; junction bases left unmatched: 7. Germline loops: CDR1 LNHDA, CDR2 SQIVND (reference sequence). This CDR3 contains 14 residues. The CDR3 region has the DNA TGTGCCAGTATTGTCGGGACAGGTCCCTACGAGCAGTACTTC. As protein: CASIVGTGPYEQYF.

This chain connects TRBV2 to TRBJ1-1; a weak D match, TRBD1 (6 bases). The CDR3 length is 15 residues. V gave up 1 base and J gave up 5 bases, with 14 bases separating them. The germline gives CDR1 SNHLY, CDR2 FYNNEI. The CDR3, as DNA: TGTGCCAGCAGTGAAGACGGGCAGGGGATGACTGAAGCTTTCTTT. Translation: CASSEDGQGMTEAFF.

The CDR3 spells CASSTGYRETQYF. In DNA form, the CDR3 reads TGTGCCAGTAGTACGGGGTATCGAGAGACCCAGTACTTC. V is TRBV19 and J is TRBJ2-5, with D perhaps matching TRBD2 (5 bases). V dropped 4 bases and J dropped 4 bases, with 10 bases sitting between them. The length of the CDR3 is 13 residues. Germline values: CDR1 LNHDA, CDR2 SQIVND (reference sequence).

This chain joins TRBV10-2 and TRBJ2-7; TRBD2 matches 13 bases. After removal of 3 bases from V and 5 bases from J, the junction contained 7 bases not matched to a gene. CDR3 size: 16 residues. The V gene's germline CDR1 is WSHSY and CDR2 SAAADI. In nucleotides, the CDR3 is TGCGCCAGCAGTGATCTGGGGACTAGCGGGGATAACGAGCAGTACTTC. It is translated as CASSDLGTSGDNEQYF.

The CDR3 is CASSKGTRTNEKLFF. The CDR3 DNA sequence: TGTGCCAGCAGCAAGGGGACTAGGACTAATGAAAAACTGTTTTTT. This chain uses TRBV6-5 with TRBJ1-4; the D gene is possibly TRBD1 (5 bases). V lost 6 bases to trimming and J lost 2 bases, with 13 bases between them. The CDR3 runs 15 residues. CDR1 is MNHEY and CDR2 is SVGAGI in the germline V gene.

In this sample, this clone turned up once. This chain uses TRBV5-1 with TRBJ2-5; D may be TRBD2 (5 bases). The germline V gene encodes CDR1 SGHRS and CDR2 YFSETQ. V lost 0 bases and J lost 3, with 9 bases in between. CDR3 size: 14 residues. CDR3 in DNA: TGCGCCAGCAGCTTGGTGTCCGGGGAAGAGACCCAGTACTTC. This gives the protein CASSLVSGEETQYF.

The rearrangement uses TRBV2 and TRBJ2-4; a weak D match, TRBD2 (5 bases). The CDR3 is 15 amino acids. Trimming shortened V by 0 bases and J by 2 bases, and 8 bases separated the two germline ends. Germline V gives CDR1 SNHLY, CDR2 FYNNEI. Written as DNA, the CDR3 is TGTGCCAGCAGTGAAGCGCGGGTGTCCAAAAACATTCAGTACTTC. Translating gives CASSEARVSKNIQYF.

The rearrangement links TRBV9 to TRBJ1-1; possible D gene TRBD1, 5 bases. CDR1 is SGDLS and CDR2 is YYNGEE in the germline V gene. Trimming removed 1 base at V and 0 bases at J, with 13 bases between. The CDR3 runs to 16 residues. CDR3 residues: CASSVWQGRMNTEAFF. The CDR3 DNA sequence: TGTGCCAGCAGCGTATGGCAGGGAAGGATGAACACTGAAGCTTTCTTT.

The rearrangement joins TRBV29-1 to TRBJ1-2, with 9 bases matching TRBD1. Trimming took 5 bases from V and 6 from J; bases not matched to a gene: 7. The germline gives CDR1 SQVTM, CDR2 ANQGSEA. This CDR3 comprises 13 residues. The CDR3 reads CSVPGQGIDGYTF. CDR3 coding DNA: TGCAGCGTTCCGGGACAGGGTATCGATGGCTACACCTTC. Supplemented by reference TRBV29-1 and TRBJ1-2, the full variable domain reads SAVISQKPSRDICQRGTSLTIQCQVDSQVTMMFWYRQQPGQSLTLIATANQGSEATYESGFVIDKFPISRPNLTFSTLTVSNMSPEDSSIYLCSVPGQGIDGYTFGSGTRLTVV.

The V call is TRBV4-2, the J call TRBJ1-1; no definite D call. CDR3 length: 15 amino acids. V lost 1 base and J 1 base, leaving 10 bases between the germline ends. The germline CDR1 and CDR2 sequences are LGHNA and YNFKEQ. The DNA of the CDR3 is TGTGCCAGCAGCCAAGTCGGACTCCGGAACACTGAAGCTTTCTTT. Amino acids: CASSQVGLRNTEAFF.

The chain's CDR3 is CASSPRRSNSPLHF. The CDR3 nucleotides read TGTGCCAGCTCACCCCGGCGGAGTAATTCACCCCTCCACTTT. J is TRBJ1-6 and V is TRBV18; D not resolved. The germline V and J ends were trimmed by 3 bases and 6 bases, with 9 bases remaining between them. The CDR3 runs 14 residues. Germline CDR1 and CDR2: KGHSH and LQKENI.

The chain carries TRBV11-2 and TRBJ1-3; D gene uncertain. V gave up 5 bases and J gave up 4 bases, with 6 bases separating them. The germline V gene encodes CDR1 SGHAT and CDR2 FQNNGV. This CDR3 has 12 residues. The CDR3 DNA reads as TGTGCCAGCAGCATACAGGGAAACACCATATATTTT. Its protein product is CASSIQGNTIYF.

This rearrangement joins TRBV29-1 to TRBJ1-1; D is perhaps TRBD1 (6 bases). The CDR3 has 13 amino acids. The ends were cut back, 4 bases at V and 3 bases at J, with 12 bases in the middle. Looked up from germline, CDR1 is SQVTM and CDR2 is ANQGSEA. CDR3 in amino acids: CSVVSRQDTEAFF. As DNA, the CDR3 is TGCAGCGTTGTCAGTAGACAGGACACTGAAGCTTTCTTT.

The chain has TRBV18 and TRBJ1-3, with D tentatively TRBD1 (6 bases). Germline V lookup: CDR1 KGHSH, CDR2 LQKENI. The V gene lost 2 bases and the J gene lost 4 bases, with 15 bases spanning the gap. This CDR3 has 16 amino acids. CDR3 protein: CASSPSGVSSGNTIYF. The CDR3 nucleotides are TGTGCCAGCTCACCATCAGGGGTGAGTTCCGGAAACACCATATATTTT.

The J gene is TRBJ2-3, the V gene TRBV10-3; 7 positions agree with TRBD1. The J segment lost 5 bases and the V segment lost 4 bases, leaving 6 bases of the junction unmatched. Germline V CDR1 and CDR2: ENHRY, SYGVKD. CDR3 length: 14 amino acids. The CDR3 nucleotides read TGTGCCATCAGTGGTAGACAGGGAGAAGATACGCAGTATTTT. This gives the protein CAISGRQGEDTQYF.

This clone was detected a few times. The V call is TRBV2, the J call TRBJ1-5, with D perhaps matching TRBD1 (5 bases). CDR1 and CDR2 from the germline V gene are SNHLY and FYNNEI. With 2 bases removed from V and 5 bases from J, the gap between germline ends came to 10 bases. The CDR3 has 14 residues. The CDR3 sequence is CASSESGSYQPQHF. In nucleotides, the CDR3 is TGTGCCAGCAGTGAATCAGGGTCGTATCAGCCCCAGCATTTT.

CDR3 sequence reads: CATSEALAGWQFF. CDR3 nucleotide sequence: TGTGCCACCAGTGAAGCTCTAGCGGGGTGGCAGTTCTTC. The V and J genes are TRBV24-1 and TRBJ2-1; TRBD2 aligns across 9 bases. The length of the CDR3 is 13 residues. The ends lost 4 bases at V and 12 bases at J; junction bases unmatched: 6. Germline values: CDR1 KGHDR, CDR2 SFDVKD.

The chain has TRBV2 and TRBJ2-5; D might be TRBD1 (5 bases). Germline values: CDR1 SNHLY, CDR2 FYNNEI. Trimming took off 2 bases at V and 4 bases at J, with 23 bases between the two ends. This CDR3 is built from 18 residues. CDR3 loop: CASSERSKGQGLRETQYF. DNA of the CDR3: TGTGCCAGCAGTGAAAGGTCGAAAGGTCAGGGCTTAAGAGAGACCCAGTACTTC.

The genes are TRBV2 and TRBJ1-4; TRBD1 aligns across 8 bases. The junction had 10 bases not matched to a gene; V was cut back by 6 bases and J by 13 bases. Germline loops: CDR1 SNHLY, CDR2 FYNNEI. The CDR3 contains 13 residues. The CDR3 DNA reads TGTGCCAGCAGAATAGGACAGGGTCGGGGACTGTTTTTT. It is translated as CASRIGQGRGLFF.

This chain connects TRBV5-1 to TRBJ2-7, with 8 bases aligning to TRBD1. This CDR3 comprises 13 residues. CDR1 is SGHRS and CDR2 is YFSETQ in the germline V gene. V lost 4 bases to trimming and J lost 6 bases; unmatched junction nucleotides: 6. The CDR3 nucleotides read TGCGCCAGCAGCGCTCAGGGGGCTGGCGAGCAGTACTTC. Amino acids: CASSAQGAGEQYF.

The genes are TRBV12-3 or TRBV12-4 and TRBJ2-5, with TRBD2 matching over 7 bases. CDR3 length equals 13 residues. The J segment lost 5 bases and the V segment lost 8 bases, leaving 8 bases of the junction unmatched. In nucleotides, the CDR3 is TGTGCCAGCGGTTGGGGAGGGGCGGAGACCCAGTACTTC. This gives the protein CASGWGGAETQYF.

The V gene is TRBV11-2, the J gene TRBJ2-7; the match to TRBD1 covers 7 bases. Looked up from germline, CDR1 is SGHAT and CDR2 is FQNNGV. Unmatched junction bases numbered 10, after V lost 4 bases and J lost 7 bases. The CDR3 totals 14 residues. CDR3 nucleotides: TGTGCCAGCAGCTCAGTAACAGGGGTCGGAGAGCAGTACTTC. Residues: CASSSVTGVGEQYF.

The chain has TRBV21-1 and TRBJ1-2. TRBV21-1 is marked as a pseudogene. The CDR3 totals 18 residues. The CDR3 DNA reads TGTGCCAGCAGCAAAGACCTCCGAGACAGTGCGGGGGGTCGCGGCTACACCTTC. Translating it yields CASSKDLRDSAGGRGYTF.

V gene TRBV9 combines with J gene TRBJ2-6, with a possible D match to TRBD1 (6 bases). Trimming stripped 4 bases from V and 1 base from J, with 9 bases between. This CDR3 is built from 15 residues. The germline V gene encodes CDR1 SGDLS and CDR2 YYNGEE. CDR3 residues: CASSFDRSGANVLTF. The CDR3 region has the DNA TGTGCCAGCAGCTTCGACAGGTCTGGGGCCAACGTCCTGACTTTC. Filled out from reference TRBV9 and TRBJ2-6, the complete variable domain reads DSGVTQTPKHLITATGQRVTLRCSPRSGDLSVYWYQQSLDQGLQFLIQYYNGEERAKGNILERFSAQQFPDLHSELNLSSLELGDSALYFCASSFDRSGANVLTFGAGSRLTVL.

J is TRBJ1-6 and V is TRBV6-5; no clear D gene. The V gene lost 5 bases and the J gene lost 9 bases, with 11 bases spanning the gap. This CDR3 comprises 13 residues. Germline lookup yields CDR1 MNHEY and CDR2 SVGAGI. CDR3 in DNA: TGTGCCAGCAGTCCCTATTTCGGTTCACCCCTCCACTTT. The encoded protein is CASSPYFGSPLHF.